The T cell receptor beta chain under discussion was sequenced for a study of blood T cell repertoires in COVID-19. For the study at large: Samples taken during acute and convalescent COVID-19 were collected in the United States, Italy and Spain.

Sequencing used immunoSEQ multiplex PCR; TCRdb keeps in-frame clones, though not all of them. The data contain tens of thousands of clones, about nine tenths of them singletons. The sequence was collected from a human donor with acute or convalescent COVID-19. The donor label of this sample is uncertain. Sequenced input: peripheral blood.

CDR3 in amino acids: CASSYSTRATTNEKLFF. The CDR3, as DNA: TGTGCCAGCAGTTACTCTACCAGGGCAACAACTAATGAAAAACTGTTTTTT. The chain is built from TRBV6-2 or TRBV6-3 and TRBJ1-4; D is possibly TRBD1 (5 bases). CDR3 size: 17 residues. The V end was cut by 0 bases, the J end by 0 bases, with 11 bases between. In germline, CDR1 is MNHEY, CDR2 SVGEGT.